The 11 T cell receptor beta chains reported below all come from one sample, sequenced in a study of beta chain features in type 1 diabetes. Investigators reverse transcribed all isolated RNA, so they sequenced expressed TCRB transcripts. TCRdb keeps only in-frame clones here, not all; method: immunoSEQ multiplex PCR. The table records over 150,000 clones, around 8.5% of them present only once. The source material was central memory CD4+ T cells from blood. The receptors come from a man aged 18-30 years in good health.

In this sample, this clone turned up a few times. The V gene is TRBV9, the J gene TRBJ2-2, with 10 positions matching TRBD2. After removal of 6 bases from V and 0 bases from J, the junction contained 8 bases not matched to a gene. The CDR3 has 17 residues. CDR1 and CDR2 from the germline V gene are SGDLS and YYNGEE. DNA for the CDR3: TGTGCCAGCACCGTGCTAGCGGGAGCAGCGAACACCGGGGAGCTGTTTTTT. Translating it yields CASTVLAGAANTGELFF.

This clone has a handful of counts. Mismatch with germline at one junction end may stem from a read error. The rearrangement uses TRBV7-8 and TRBJ1-1; 10 nucleotides line up with TRBD1. Germline V gives CDR1 SGHVS, CDR2 FQNEAQ. The CDR3 contains 14 residues. The CDR3 DNA is TGTGCCAGCAGCTTGGGGACAGGGGACACCGAAGCTTTCTTT. It encodes CASSLGTGDTEAFF.

This clone has more than one count but fewer than ten. CDR3 loop: CASRRLAGGNTQYF. CDR3 in DNA: TGTGCCAGCAGGCGCCTAGCGGGGGGGAATACGCAGTATTTT. This chain connects TRBV7-2 to TRBJ2-3; 12 bases align to TRBD2. This CDR3 contains 14 residues. J gave up 7 bases and V 6 bases, and 5 bases lay outside the gene matches. Germline CDR1 and CDR2: SGHTA and FQGNSA.

This clone has at least ten counts. This chain links TRBV28 with TRBJ1-2; D not certain. The CDR3 consists of 14 residues. Germline-derived CDR1 and CDR2 are MDHEN and SYDVKM. The ends were cut back, 3 bases at V and 6 bases at J, with 14 bases in the middle. The CDR3 loop reads CASSLPPSRDGYTF. DNA for the CDR3: TGTGCCAGCAGTTTGCCCCCGTCGCGGGATGGCTACACCTTC.

This clone was observed many times. The chain uses TRBV29-1 and TRBJ2-3; 7 nucleotides match TRBD1. The CDR3 spans 13 residues. V was pared by 7 bases and J by 3 bases, with 7 bases of the junction left unmatched. CDR1 is SQVTM, CDR2 ANQGSEA, per germline. This chain's CDR3 is CSARDSGTDTQYF. DNA of the CDR3: TGCAGCGCCCGGGACAGCGGAACAGATACGCAGTATTTT.

This chain connects TRBV2 to TRBJ2-5, with 7 bases that match TRBD1. Per the germline V gene, CDR1 is SNHLY and CDR2 is FYNNEI. Losses at the gene ends were 6 bases for V and 11 bases for J; bases not matched to a gene: 6. The CDR3 is 11 residues long. Written as DNA, the CDR3 is TGTGCCAGCAGACGCCAGGGGGAGCAGTACTTC. Amino acid sequence: CASRRQGEQYF.

The sample holds a few counts of this clone. The chain links TRBV14 to TRBJ1-1; 7 bases are a match to TRBD1. Germline CDR1 is SGHDN and CDR2 is FVKESK. The CDR3 is 15 amino acids. With V trimmed by 2 bases and J by 2 bases, 5 bases remained unmatched. The CDR3: CASSQNRQGNTEAFF. CDR3 in DNA: TGTGCCAGCAGCCAAAATCGACAGGGAAACACTGAAGCTTTCTTT.

The V gene is TRBV15, the J gene TRBJ2-5, with a tentative D call TRBD1 (5 bases). The CDR3 contains 16 residues. Trimming shortened V by 1 base and J by 4 bases, and 16 bases separated the two germline ends. Germline V gene data show CDR1 as LNHNV and CDR2 as YYDKDF (reference sequence). CDR3 residues: CATSRATGSSRETQYF. The DNA for the CDR3 is TGTGCCACCAGCAGAGCCACAGGCTCATCCCGAGAGACCCAGTACTTC.

This clone was found a few times. The chain employs TRBV28 and TRBJ1-1, with 10 bases matching TRBD1. This CDR3 is 14 amino acids long. The ends lost 6 bases at V and 2 bases at J; junction bases unmatched: 3. The germline gives CDR1 MDHEN, CDR2 SYDVKM. CDR3: CASSRQGANTEAFF. In nucleotides, the CDR3 is TGTGCCAGCAGCAGACAGGGGGCTAACACTGAAGCTTTCTTT.

In its sample, this clone was seen a few times. This chain links TRBV6-5 with TRBJ2-7, with 8 bases matching TRBD2. V was clipped by 7 bases and J by 4 bases; unmatched bases: 9. CDR1 is MNHEY and CDR2 is SVGAGI in the germline V gene. This CDR3 comprises 14 residues. CDR3 bases: TGTGCCAGCATGACTGTAGCGGGGTTTTACGAGCAGTACTTC. Protein sequence: CASMTVAGFYEQYF.

This chain connects TRBV7-2 to TRBJ2-5; maybe TRBD2 (6 bases). The CDR3 totals 15 residues. V lost 2 bases and J lost 1, with 11 bases in between. CDR1 is SGHTA and CDR2 is FQGNSA in the germline V gene. The CDR3 loop is CASSLSSSVQETQYF. The DNA for the CDR3 is TGTGCCAGCAGCTTAAGTTCTAGCGTCCAAGAGACCCAGTACTTC.